Below are 2 T cell receptor beta chains sequenced from a single sample in a study of T cells after yellow fever vaccination. In TCRdb, the 5' RACE reads were re-called with MiXCR into one record per CDR3 protein. The sample has 300,000 or so distinct CDR3 sequences, roughly 4.3% seen once; the top ten hold approximately 25%. The sequences come from PBMCs, collected 5 days after the yellow fever booster vaccination. The receptors stem from a young man who received the YFV17D yellow fever vaccine.

This clonotype has just a few counts. The rearrangement uses TRBV5-1 and TRBJ1-2; 8 nucleotides align to TRBD1. The trim removed 3 bases at V and 6 bases at J, leaving 4 bases unmatched. There are 13 residues in the CDR3. Germline V gene data show CDR1 as SGHRS and CDR2 as YFSETQ. This CDR3 is CASSSQGANGYTF. DNA of the CDR3: TGCGCCAGCAGCTCGCAGGGGGCGAATGGCTACACCTTC.

The V gene is TRBV6-6, the J gene TRBJ1-2; no clear D. V gave up 5 bases and J gave up 6 bases, with 19 bases separating them. Germline assignment: CDR1 MNHNY and CDR2 SVGAGI (reference sequence). The CDR3 length is 15 residues. The CDR3 DNA is TGTGCCAGCAGTATCGGCGCGTGGGATAGGGATGGCTACACCTTC. Translated, it gives CASSIGAWDRDGYTF.